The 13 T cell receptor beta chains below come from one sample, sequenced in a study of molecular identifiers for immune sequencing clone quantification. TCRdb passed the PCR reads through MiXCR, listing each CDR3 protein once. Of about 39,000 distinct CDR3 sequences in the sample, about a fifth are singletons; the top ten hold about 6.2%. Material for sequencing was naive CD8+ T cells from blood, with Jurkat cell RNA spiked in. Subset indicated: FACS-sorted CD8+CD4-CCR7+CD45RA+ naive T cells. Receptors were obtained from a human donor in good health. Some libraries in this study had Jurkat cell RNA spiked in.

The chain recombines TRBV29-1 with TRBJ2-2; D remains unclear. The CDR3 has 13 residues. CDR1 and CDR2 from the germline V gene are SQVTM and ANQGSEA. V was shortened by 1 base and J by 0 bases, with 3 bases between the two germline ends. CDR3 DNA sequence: TGCAGCGTTGAAGTACCGAACACCGGGGAGCTGTTTTTT. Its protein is CSVEVPNTGELFF.

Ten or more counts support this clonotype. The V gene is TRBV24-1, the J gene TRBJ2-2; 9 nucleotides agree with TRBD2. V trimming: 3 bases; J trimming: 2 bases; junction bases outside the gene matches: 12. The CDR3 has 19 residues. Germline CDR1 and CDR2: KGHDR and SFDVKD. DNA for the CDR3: TGTGCCACCAGTGATCCCTCTTTGCGGGAGGGCCCCAACACCGGGGAGCTGTTTTTT. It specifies CATSDPSLREGPNTGELFF.

The CDR3 coding sequence is TGCGCCAGCAGGGGCGATGAGCAGTTCTTC. As protein: CASRGDEQFF. The V gene is TRBV10-2, the J gene TRBJ2-1; no clear D. The CDR3 extends over 10 amino acids. Trimming left V 6 bases short and J 8 bases short, with 5 bases between. In germline, CDR1 is WSHSY, CDR2 SAAADI.

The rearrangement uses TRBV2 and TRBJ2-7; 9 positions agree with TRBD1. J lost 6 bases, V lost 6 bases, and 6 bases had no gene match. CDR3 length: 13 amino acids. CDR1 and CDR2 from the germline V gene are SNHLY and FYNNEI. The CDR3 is CASSQGTGSEQYF. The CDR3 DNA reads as TGTGCCAGCAGCCAAGGGACAGGGAGCGAGCAGTACTTC.

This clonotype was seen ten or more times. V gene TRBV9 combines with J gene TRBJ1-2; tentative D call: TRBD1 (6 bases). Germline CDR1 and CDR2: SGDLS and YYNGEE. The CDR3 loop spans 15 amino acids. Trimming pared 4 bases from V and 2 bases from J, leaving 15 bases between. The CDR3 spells CASSPDGTPNYGYTF. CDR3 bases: TGTGCCAGCAGCCCCGACGGGACACCAAACTATGGCTACACCTTC.

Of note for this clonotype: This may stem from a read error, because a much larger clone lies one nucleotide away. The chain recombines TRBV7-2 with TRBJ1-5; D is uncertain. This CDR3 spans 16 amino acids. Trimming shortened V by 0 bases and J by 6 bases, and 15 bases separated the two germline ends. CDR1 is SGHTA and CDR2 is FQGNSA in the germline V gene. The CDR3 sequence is CASSLADPRLGQPQHF. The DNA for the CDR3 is TGTGCCAGCAGCTTAGCGGATCCTAGGTTAGGTCAGCCCCAGCATTTT.

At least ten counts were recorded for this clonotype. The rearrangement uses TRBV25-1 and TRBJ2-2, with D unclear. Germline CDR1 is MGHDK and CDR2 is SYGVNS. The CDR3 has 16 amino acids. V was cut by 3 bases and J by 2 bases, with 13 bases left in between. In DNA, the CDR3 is TGTGCCAGCAGTGAGTGGGCAGGACCTAACACCGGGGAGCTGTTTTTT. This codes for CASSEWAGPNTGELFF.

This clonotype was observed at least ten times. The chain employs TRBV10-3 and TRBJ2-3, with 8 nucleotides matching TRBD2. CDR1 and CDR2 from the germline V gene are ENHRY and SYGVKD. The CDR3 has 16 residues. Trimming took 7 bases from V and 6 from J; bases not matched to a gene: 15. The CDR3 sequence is CAITERLAGNSDTQYF. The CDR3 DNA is TGTGCCATCACCGAGCGGCTAGCGGGTAACTCGGATACGCAGTATTTT.

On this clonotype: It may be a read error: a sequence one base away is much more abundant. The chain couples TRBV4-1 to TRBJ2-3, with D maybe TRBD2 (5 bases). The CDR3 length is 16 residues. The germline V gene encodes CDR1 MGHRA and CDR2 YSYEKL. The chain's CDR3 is CASSQVDFRSGDAQYF. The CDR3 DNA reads TGCGCCAGCAGCCAAGTGGATTTCCGGAGCGGAGATGCGCAGTATTTT.

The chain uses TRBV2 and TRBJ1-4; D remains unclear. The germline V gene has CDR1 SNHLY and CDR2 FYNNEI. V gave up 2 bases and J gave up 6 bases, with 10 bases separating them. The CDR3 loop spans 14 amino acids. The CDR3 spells CASSETIVYEKLFF. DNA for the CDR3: TGTGCCAGCAGTGAAACCATAGTCTATGAAAAACTGTTTTTT.

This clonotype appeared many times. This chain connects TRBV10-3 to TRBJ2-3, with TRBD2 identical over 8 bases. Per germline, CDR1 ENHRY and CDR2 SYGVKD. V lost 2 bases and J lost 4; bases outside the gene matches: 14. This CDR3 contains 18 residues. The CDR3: CAISERQAGGARADTQYF. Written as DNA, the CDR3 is TGTGCCATCAGTGAGCGCCAGGCGGGAGGCGCCAGGGCAGATACGCAGTATTTT.

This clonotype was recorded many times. The CDR3 bases are TGTGCCAGCAGTTTTAGCAATCAGCCCCAGCATTTT. Encoded protein: CASSFSNQPQHF. The chain is built from TRBV27 and TRBJ1-5; D ambiguous. V lost 3 bases and J 0 bases, leaving 0 bases between the germline ends. Germline V CDR1 and CDR2: MNHEY, SMNVEV (reference sequence). The CDR3 is made up of 12 amino acids.

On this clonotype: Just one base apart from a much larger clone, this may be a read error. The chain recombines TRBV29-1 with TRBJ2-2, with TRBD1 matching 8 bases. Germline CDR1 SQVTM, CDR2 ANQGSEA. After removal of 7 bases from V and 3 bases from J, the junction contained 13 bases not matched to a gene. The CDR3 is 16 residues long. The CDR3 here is CSAQLGRGRDTGELFF. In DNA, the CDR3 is TGCAGCGCCCAACTGGGCAGGGGGCGCGACACCGGGGAGCTGTTTTTT.